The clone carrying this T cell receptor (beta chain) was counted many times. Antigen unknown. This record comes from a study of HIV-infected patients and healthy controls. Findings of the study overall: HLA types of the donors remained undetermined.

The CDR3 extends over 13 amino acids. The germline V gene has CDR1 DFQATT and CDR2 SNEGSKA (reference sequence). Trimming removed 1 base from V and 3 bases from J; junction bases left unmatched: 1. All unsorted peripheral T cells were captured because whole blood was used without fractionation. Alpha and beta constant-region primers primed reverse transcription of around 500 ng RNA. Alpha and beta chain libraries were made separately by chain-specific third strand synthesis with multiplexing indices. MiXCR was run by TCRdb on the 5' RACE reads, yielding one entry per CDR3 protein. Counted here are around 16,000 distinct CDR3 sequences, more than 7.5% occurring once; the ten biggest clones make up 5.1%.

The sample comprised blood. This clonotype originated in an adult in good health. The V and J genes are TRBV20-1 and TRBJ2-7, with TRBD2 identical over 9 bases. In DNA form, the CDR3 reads TGCAGTGCTAGAGGGACTAGCGACTACGAGCAGTACTTC. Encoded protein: CSARGTSDYEQYF.